The present T cell receptor beta chain was sequenced within a study of CD8+CD57+ T cells in acquired aplastic anemia. Study-level background: Sorting CD4+ and CD8+ cells gave DNA averaging approximately 3 ug.

The study profiled TCR beta VDJ and CDR3 using genomic DNA as template. TCRdb re-analysed the reads in MiXCR, keeping a single row per CDR3 protein. The repertoire holds 210,000 or so distinct CDR3 sequences, with under 55% as singletons. Broader study findings: Controls and patients did not differ significantly in CD8+ Simpson's diversity.

The CDR3 runs 12 residues. Trimming removed 11 bases from V and 7 bases from J, with 16 bases in between. The V gene's germline CDR1 is MNHEY and CDR2 SVGEGT. Patients included in sequencing had previously demonstrated CD8+CD57+ cell expansion by flow cytometry. Each of the patients presented with severe acquired aplastic anemia. This clonotype was picked up many times. What it recognizes is unknown. Sequenced material: sorted CD4+, CD8+, or CD8+CD57+ T cells (not recorded which) from PBMCs. The rearrangement uses TRBV6-2 or TRBV6-3 and TRBJ2-3, with D uncertain. The TCR was taken from a human donor with aplastic anemia. The CDR3 reads CAAAGAKYTQYF. The CDR3 DNA sequence: TGTGCCGCAGCAGGAGCTAAGTATACGCAGTATTTT.